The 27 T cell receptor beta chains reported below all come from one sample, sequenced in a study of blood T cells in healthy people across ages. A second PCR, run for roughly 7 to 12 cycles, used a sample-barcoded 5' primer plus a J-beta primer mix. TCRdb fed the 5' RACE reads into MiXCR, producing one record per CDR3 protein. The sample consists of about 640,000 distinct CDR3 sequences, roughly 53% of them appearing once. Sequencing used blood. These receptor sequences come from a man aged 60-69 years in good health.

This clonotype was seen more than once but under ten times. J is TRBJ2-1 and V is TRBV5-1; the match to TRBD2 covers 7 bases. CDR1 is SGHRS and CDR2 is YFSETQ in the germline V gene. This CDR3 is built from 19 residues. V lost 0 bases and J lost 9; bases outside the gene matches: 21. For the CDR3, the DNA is TGCGCCAGCAGCTTGGCGGCCTTGGGAGGGAGCGGCGTTCGTGGTGAGCAGTTCTTC. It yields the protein CASSLAALGGSGVRGEQFF.

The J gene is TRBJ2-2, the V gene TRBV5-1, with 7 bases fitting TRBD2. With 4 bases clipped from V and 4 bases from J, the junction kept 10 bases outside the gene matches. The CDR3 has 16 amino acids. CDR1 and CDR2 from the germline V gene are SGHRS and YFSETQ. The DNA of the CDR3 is TGCGCCAGCAGCCAGACTAGCAGTCGAGGCACCGGGGAGCTGTTTTTT. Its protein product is CASSQTSSRGTGELFF.

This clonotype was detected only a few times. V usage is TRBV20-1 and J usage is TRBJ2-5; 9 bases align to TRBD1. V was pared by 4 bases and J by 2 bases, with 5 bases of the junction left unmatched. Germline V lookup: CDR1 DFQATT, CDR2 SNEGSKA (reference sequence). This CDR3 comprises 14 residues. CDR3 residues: CSAIGTGIQETQYF. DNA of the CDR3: TGCAGTGCTATAGGGACAGGGATACAAGAGACCCAGTACTTC.

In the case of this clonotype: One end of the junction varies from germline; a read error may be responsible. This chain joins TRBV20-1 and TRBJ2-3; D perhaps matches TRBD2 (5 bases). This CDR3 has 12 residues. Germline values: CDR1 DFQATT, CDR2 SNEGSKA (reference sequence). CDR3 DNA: TGCAGTGTTATTAATCAAGCGGATACACAGTATTTT. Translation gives CSVINQADTQYF.

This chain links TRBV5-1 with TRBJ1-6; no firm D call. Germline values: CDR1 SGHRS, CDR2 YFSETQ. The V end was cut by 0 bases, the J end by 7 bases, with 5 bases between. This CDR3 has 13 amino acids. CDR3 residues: CASSLESNSPLHF. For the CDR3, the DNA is TGCGCCAGCAGCTTGGAATCGAATTCACCCCTCCACTTT.

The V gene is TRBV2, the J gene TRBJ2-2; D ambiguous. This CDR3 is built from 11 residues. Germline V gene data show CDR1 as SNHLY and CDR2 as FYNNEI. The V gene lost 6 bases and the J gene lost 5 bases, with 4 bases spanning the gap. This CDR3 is CASRQTGELFF. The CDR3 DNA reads TGTGCCAGCAGACAGACCGGGGAGCTGTTTTTT.

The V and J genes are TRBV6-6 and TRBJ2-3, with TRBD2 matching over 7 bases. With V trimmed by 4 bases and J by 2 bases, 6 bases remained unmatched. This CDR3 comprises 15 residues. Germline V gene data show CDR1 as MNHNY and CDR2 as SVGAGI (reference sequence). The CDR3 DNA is TGTGCCAGCAGTTGGGAGGGTGATGACACAGATACGCAGTATTTT. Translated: CASSWEGDDTDTQYF.

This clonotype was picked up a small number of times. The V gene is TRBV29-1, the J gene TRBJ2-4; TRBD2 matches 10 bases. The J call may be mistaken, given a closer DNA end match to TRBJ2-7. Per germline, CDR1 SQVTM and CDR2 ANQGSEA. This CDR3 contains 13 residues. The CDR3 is CSVAGTSENEQYF. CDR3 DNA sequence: TGCAGCGTGGCCGGGACTAGCGAAAACGAGCAGTACTTC.

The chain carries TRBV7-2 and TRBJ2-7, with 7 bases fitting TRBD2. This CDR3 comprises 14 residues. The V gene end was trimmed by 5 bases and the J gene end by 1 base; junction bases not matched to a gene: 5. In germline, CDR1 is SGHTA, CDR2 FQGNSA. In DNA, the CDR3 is TGTGCCAGCAGCCGGGGGGAGTGGTCCTACGAGCAGTACTTC. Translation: CASSRGEWSYEQYF.

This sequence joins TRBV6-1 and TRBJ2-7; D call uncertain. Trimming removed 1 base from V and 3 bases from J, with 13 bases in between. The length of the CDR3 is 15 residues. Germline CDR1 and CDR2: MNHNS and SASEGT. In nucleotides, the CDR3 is TGTGCCAGCAGTGAAGGGCCCTATCATCTCTACGAGCAGTACTTC. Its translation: CASSEGPYHLYEQYF.

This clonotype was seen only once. The CDR3 sequence is CASSSRQSANYGYTF. Written as DNA, the CDR3 is TGTGCCAGCTCATCAAGACAGTCGGCTAACTATGGCTACACCTTC. This rearrangement joins TRBV18 to TRBJ1-2; possibly TRBD1 for D (5 bases). CDR1 is KGHSH and CDR2 is LQKENI in the germline V gene. V lost 5 bases, J lost 0 bases, and 13 bases lay in between. The CDR3 covers 15 residues.

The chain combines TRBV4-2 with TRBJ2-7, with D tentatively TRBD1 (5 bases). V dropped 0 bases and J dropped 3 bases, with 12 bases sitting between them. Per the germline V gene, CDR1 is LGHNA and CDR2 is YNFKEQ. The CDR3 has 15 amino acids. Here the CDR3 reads CASSQDQGPGYEQYF. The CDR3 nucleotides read TGTGCCAGCAGCCAAGATCAGGGTCCCGGCTACGAGCAGTACTTC.

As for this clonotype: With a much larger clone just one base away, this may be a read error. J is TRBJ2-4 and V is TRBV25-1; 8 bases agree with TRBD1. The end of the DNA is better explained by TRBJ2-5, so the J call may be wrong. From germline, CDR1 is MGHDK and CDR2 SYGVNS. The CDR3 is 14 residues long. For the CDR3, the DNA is TGTGCCGGCAGTGAATCAGGGGGCCGGGAGACCCAGTACTTC. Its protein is CAGSESGGRETQYF.

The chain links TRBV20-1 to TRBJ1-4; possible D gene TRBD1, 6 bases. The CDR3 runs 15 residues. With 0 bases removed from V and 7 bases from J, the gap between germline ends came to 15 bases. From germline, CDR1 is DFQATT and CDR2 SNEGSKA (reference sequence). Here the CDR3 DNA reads TGCAGTGCTAGAGATATGGGGGGCTTAGGTGAAAAACTGTTTTTT. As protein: CSARDMGGLGEKLFF.

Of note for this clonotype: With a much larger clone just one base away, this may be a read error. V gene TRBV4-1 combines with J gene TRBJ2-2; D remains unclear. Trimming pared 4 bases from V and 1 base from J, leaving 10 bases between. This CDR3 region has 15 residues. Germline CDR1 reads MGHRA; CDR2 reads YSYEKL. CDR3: CASSPAGRNTGELFF. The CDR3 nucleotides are TGCGCCAGCAGCCCAGCAGGCAGGAACACCGGGGAGCTGTTTTTT.

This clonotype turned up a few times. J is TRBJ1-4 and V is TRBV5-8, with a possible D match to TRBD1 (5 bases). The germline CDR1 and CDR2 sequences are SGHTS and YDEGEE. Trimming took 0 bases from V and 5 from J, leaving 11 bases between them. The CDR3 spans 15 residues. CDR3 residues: CASSLGGRSNEKLFF. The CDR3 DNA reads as TGTGCCAGCAGCTTGGGGGGACGGTCCAATGAAAAACTGTTTTTT.

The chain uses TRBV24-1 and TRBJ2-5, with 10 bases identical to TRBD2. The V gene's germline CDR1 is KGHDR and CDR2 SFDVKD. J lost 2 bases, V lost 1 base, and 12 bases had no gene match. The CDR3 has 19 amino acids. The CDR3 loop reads CATSDLLSLAGVVQETQYF. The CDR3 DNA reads TGTGCCACCAGTGATTTATTAAGCCTAGCGGGGGTGGTACAAGAGACCCAGTACTTC.

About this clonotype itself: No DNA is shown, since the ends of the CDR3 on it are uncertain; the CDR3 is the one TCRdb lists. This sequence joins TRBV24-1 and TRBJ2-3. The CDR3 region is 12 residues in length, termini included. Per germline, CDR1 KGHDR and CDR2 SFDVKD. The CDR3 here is CATSSSGDTQYF.

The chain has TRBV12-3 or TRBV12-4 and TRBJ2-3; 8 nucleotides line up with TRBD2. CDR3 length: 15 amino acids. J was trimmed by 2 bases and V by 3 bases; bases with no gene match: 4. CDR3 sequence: CASSFSSGVTDTQYF. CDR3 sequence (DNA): TGTGCCAGCAGTTTTAGTAGCGGGGTCACAGATACGCAGTATTTT.

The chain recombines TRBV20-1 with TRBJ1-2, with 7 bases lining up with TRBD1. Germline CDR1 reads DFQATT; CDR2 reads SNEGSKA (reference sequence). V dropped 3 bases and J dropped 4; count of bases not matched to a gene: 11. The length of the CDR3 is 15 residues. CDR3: CSASKFRGTAYGYTF. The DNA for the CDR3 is TGCAGTGCTAGCAAGTTTAGGGGGACAGCCTATGGCTACACCTTC.

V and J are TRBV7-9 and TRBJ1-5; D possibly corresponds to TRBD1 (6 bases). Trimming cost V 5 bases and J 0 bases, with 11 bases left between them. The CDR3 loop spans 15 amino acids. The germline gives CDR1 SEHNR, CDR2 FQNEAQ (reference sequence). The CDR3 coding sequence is TGTGCCAGCAGCAACGACAGGAATAGCAATCAGCCCCAGCATTTT. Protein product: CASSNDRNSNQPQHF.

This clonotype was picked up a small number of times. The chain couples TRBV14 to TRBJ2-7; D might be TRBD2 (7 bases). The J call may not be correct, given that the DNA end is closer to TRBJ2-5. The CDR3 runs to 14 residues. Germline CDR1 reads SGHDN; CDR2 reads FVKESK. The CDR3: CASSPTWGGETQYF. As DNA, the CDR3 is TGTGCCAGCAGCCCGACCTGGGGGGGCGAGACCCAGTACTTC.

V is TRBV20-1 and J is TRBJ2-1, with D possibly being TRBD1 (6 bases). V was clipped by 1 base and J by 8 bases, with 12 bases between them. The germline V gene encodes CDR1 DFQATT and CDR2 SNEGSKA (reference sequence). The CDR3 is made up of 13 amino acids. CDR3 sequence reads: CSARGTGLDEQFF. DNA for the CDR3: TGCAGTGCTAGAGGCACAGGGTTGGATGAGCAGTTCTTC.

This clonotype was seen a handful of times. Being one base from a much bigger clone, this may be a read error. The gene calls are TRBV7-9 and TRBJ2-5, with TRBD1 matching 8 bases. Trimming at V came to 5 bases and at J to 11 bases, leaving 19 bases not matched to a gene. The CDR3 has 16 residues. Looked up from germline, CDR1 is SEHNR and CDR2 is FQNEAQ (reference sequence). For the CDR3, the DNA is TGTGCCAGCAGCATTGGCGAGACAGGGGAATTTAGTGAGCAGTACTTC. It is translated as CASSIGETGEFSEQYF.

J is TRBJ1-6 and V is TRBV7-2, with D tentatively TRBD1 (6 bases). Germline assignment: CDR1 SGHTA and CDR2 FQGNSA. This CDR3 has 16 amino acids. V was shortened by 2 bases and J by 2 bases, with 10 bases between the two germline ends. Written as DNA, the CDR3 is TGTGCCAGCAGCTTACGGGCAGGGGCCTATAATTCACCCCTCCACTTT. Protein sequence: CASSLRAGAYNSPLHF.

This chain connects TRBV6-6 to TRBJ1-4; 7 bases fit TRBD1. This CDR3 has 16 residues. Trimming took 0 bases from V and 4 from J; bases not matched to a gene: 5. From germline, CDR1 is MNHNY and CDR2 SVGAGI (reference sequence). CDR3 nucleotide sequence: TGTGCCAGCAGTTACTCGTCAGGGGGAGGTAATGAAAAACTGTTTTTT. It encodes CASSYSSGGGNEKLFF.

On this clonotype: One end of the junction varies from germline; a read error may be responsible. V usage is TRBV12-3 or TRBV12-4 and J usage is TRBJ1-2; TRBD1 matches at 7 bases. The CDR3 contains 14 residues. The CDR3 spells CASSFSTGVYDYTF. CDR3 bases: TGTGCCAGCAGTTTTAGCACAGGGGTCTATGACTACACCTTC.